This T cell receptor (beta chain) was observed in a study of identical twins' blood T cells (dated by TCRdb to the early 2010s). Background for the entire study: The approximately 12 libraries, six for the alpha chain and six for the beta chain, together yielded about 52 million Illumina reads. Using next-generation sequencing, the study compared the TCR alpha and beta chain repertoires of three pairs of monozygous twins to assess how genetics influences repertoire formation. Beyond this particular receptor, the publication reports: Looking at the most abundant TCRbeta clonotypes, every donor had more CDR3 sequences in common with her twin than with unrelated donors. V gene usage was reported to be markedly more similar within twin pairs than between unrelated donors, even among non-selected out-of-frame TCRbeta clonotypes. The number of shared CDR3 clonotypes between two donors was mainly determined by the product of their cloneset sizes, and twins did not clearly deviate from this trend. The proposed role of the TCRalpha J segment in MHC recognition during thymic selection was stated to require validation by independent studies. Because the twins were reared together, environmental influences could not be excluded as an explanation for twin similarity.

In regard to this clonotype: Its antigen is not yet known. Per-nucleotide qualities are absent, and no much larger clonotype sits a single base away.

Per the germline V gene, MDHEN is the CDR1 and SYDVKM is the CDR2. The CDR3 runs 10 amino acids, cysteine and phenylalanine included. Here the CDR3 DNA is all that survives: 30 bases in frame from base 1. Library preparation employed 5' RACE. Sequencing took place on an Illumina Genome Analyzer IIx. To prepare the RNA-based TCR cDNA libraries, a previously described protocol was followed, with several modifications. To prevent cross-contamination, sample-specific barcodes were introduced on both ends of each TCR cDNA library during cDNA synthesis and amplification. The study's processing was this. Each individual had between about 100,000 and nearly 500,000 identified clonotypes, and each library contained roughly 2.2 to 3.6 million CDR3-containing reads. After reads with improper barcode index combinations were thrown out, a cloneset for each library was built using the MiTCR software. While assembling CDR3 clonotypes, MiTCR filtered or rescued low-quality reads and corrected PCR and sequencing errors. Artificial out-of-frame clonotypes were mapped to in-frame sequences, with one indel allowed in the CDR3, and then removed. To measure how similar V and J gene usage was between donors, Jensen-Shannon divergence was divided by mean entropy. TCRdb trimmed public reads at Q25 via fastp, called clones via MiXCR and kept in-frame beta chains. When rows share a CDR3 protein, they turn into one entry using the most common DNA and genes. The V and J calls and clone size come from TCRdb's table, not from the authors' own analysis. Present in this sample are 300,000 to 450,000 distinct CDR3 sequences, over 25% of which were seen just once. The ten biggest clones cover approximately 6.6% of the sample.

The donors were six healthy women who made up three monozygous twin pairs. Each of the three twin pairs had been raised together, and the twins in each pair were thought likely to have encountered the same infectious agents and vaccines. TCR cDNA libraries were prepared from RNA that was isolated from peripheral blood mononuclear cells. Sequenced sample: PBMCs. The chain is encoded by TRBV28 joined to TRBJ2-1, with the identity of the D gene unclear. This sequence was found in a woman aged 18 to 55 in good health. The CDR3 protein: CSTSSRQQFF. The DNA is TGTTCCACCTCTTCGCGGCAGCAGTTCTTC.